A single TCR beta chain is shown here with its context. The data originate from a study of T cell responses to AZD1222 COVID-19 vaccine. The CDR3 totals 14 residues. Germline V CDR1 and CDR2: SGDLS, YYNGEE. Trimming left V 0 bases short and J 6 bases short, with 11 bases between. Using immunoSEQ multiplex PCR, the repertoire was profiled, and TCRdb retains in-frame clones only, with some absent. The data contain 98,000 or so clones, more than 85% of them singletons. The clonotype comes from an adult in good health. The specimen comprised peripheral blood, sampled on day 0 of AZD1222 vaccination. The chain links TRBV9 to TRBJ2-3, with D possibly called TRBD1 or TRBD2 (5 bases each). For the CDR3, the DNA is TGTGCCAGCAGCGTAGTTGGGACCCCCGATACGCAGTATTTT. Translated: CASSVVGTPDTQYF. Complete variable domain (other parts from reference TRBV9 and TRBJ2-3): DSGVTQTPKHLITATGQRVTLRCSPRSGDLSVYWYQQSLDQGLQFLIQYYNGEERAKGNILERFSAQQFPDLHSELNLSSLELGDSALYFCASSVVGTPDTQYFGPGTRLTVL.